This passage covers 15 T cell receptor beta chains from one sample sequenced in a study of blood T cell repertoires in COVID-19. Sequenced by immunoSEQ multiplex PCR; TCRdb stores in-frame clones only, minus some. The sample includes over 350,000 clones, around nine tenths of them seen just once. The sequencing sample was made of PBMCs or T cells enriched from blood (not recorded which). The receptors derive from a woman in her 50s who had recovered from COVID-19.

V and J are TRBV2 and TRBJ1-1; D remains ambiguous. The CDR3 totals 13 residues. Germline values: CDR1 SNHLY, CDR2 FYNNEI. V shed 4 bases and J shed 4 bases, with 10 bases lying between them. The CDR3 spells CASSADFITEAFF. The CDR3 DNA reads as TGTGCCAGCAGTGCGGACTTTATCACTGAAGCTTTCTTT. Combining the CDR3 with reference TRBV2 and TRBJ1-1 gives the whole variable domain EPEVTQTPSHQVTQMGQEVILRCVPISNHLYFYWYRQILGQKVEFLVSFYNNEISEKSEIFDDQFSVERPDGSNFTLKIRSTKLEDSAMYFCASSADFITEAFFGQGTRLTVV.

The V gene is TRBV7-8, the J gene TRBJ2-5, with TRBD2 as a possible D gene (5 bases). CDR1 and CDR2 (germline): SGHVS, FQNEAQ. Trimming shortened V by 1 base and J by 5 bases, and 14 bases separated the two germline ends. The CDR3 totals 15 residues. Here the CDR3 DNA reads TGTGCCAGCAGCTTAGGACCGGGCCGCGGGGAGACCCAGTACTTC. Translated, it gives CASSLGPGRGETQYF.

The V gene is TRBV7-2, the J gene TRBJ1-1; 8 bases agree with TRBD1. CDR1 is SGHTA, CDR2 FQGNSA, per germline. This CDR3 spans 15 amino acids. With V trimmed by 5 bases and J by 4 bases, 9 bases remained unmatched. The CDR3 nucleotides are TGTGCCAGCAGCAGGGACAGGTATTCGGGCACTGAAGCTTTCTTT. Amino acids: CASSRDRYSGTEAFF.

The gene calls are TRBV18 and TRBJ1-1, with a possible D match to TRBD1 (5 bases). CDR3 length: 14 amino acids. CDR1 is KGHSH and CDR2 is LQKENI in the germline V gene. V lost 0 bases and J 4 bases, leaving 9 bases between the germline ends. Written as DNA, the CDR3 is TGTGCCAGCTCACCACCGGGGCTAGTCACTGAAGCTTTCTTT. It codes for CASSPPGLVTEAFF.

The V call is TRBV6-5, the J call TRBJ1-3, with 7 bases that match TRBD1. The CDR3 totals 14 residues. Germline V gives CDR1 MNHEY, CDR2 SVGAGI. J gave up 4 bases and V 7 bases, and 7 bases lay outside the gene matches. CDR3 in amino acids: CASTRKGQGNTIYF. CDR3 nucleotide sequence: TGTGCCAGCACACGGAAGGGACAGGGAAACACCATATATTTT.

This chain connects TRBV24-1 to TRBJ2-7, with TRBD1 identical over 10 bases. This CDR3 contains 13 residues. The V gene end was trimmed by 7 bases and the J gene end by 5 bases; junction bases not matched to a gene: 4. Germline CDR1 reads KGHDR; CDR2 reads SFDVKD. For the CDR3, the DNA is TGTGCCACCAGGGGGACAGGGGCGGACGAGCAGTACTTC. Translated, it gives CATRGTGADEQYF.

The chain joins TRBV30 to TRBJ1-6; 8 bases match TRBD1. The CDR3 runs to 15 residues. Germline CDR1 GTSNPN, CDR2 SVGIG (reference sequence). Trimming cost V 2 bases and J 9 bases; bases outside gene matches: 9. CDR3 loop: CAWSNQGAQGSPLHF. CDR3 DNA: TGTGCCTGGAGTAATCAGGGGGCGCAGGGTTCACCCCTCCACTTT.

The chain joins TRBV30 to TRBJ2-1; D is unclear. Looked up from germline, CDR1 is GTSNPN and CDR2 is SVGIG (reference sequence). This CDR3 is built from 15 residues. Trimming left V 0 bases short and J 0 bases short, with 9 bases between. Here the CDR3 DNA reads TGTGCCTGGAGTGTACTTGAGAGCTCCTACAATGAGCAGTTCTTC. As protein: CAWSVLESSYNEQFF.

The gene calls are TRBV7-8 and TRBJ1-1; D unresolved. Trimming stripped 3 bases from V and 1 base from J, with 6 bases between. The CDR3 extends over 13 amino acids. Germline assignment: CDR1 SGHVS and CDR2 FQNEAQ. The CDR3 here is CASSFQKNTEAFF. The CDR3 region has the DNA TGTGCCAGCAGCTTTCAGAAGAACACTGAAGCTTTCTTT.

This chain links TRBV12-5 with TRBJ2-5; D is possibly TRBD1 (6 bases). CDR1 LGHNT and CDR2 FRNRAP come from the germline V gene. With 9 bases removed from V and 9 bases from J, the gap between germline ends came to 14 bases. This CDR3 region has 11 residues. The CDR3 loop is CARVEGDPQYF. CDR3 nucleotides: TGTGCTAGGGTCGAGGGGGATCCCCAGTACTTC.

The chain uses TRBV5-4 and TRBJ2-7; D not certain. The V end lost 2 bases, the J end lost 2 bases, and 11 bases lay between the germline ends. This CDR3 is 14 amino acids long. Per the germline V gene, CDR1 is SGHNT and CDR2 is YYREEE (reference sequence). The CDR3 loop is CASSFSAVAYEQYF. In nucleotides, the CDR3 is TGTGCCAGCAGCTTTTCCGCGGTGGCCTACGAGCAGTACTTC.

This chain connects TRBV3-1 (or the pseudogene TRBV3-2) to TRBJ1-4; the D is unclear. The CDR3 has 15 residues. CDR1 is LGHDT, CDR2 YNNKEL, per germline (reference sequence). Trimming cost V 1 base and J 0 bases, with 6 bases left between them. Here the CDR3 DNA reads TGTGCCAGCAGCCAAGGGGCGTCAACTAATGAAAAACTGTTTTTT. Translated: CASSQGASTNEKLFF.

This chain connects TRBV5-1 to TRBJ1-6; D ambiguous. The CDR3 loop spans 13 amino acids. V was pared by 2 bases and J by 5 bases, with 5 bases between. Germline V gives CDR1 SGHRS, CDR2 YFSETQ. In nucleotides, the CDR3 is TGCGCCAGCAGCTTTACGGATAATTCACCCCTCCACTTT. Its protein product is CASSFTDNSPLHF. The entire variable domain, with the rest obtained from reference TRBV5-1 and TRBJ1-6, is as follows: KAGVTQTPRYLIKTRGQQVTLSCSPISGHRSVSWYQQTPGQGLQFLFEYFSETQRNKGNFPGRFSGRQFSNSRSEMNVSTLELGDSALYLCASSFTDNSPLHFGNGTRLTVT.

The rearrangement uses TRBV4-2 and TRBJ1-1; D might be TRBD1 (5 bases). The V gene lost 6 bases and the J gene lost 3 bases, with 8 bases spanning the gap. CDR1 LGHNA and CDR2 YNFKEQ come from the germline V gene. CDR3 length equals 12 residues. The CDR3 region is CASRVGDTEAFF. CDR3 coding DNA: TGTGCCAGCAGGGTAGGGGACACTGAAGCTTTCTTT.

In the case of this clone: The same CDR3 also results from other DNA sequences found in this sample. CDR3 coding DNA: TGTGCCAGTAGTATCGGGGGTAGTGGAAACACCATATATTTT. It yields the protein CASSIGGSGNTIYF. The chain uses TRBV19 and TRBJ1-3; possible D gene TRBD1, 5 bases. The length of the CDR3 is 14 residues. Per the germline V gene, CDR1 is LNHDA and CDR2 is SQIVND (reference sequence). V gave up 3 bases and J gave up 3 bases, with 9 bases separating them.